This TCR beta chain was retrieved from a study of blood T cell repertoires in COVID-19. Clones were sequenced by immunoSEQ multiplex PCR, and TCRdb holds only the in-frame ones, with some missing. This sample has about 360,000 clones, with more than 70% found just once. The participants were between about 18 and 90 years old and came from under 25 US areas. CDR3 length: 15 amino acids. Germline V gene data show CDR1 as GTSNPN and CDR2 as SVGIG (reference sequence). The V gene lost 3 bases and the J gene lost 2 bases, with 14 bases spanning the gap. Material for sequencing was PBMCs or T cells enriched from blood (not recorded which). This receptor was identified in a man aged 25 to 40 who had recovered from COVID-19. The chain employs TRBV30 and TRBJ1-5, with D perhaps matching TRBD1 (5 bases). The CDR3, as DNA: TGTGCCTGGAGGGCCCAGGGATGGGGCAATCAGCCCCAGCATTTT. Translated: CAWRAQGWGNQPQHF. The variable domain in full, with the rest retrieved from reference TRBV30 and TRBJ1-5, is SQTIHQWPATLVQPVGSPLSLECTVEGTSNPNLYWYRQAAGRGLQLLFYSVGIGQISSEVPQNLSASRPQDRQFILSSKKLLLSDSGFYLCAWRAQGWGNQPQHFGDGTRLSIL.